This TCR beta chain appears in the sequencing data of a study of blood T cell repertoires in COVID-19. V was pared by 2 bases and J by 2 bases, with 7 bases of the junction left unmatched. This CDR3 has 16 amino acids. Germline lookup yields CDR1 SGHRS and CDR2 YFSETQ. This clone was observed at least ten times. This table comes from immunoSEQ multiplex PCR, and its TCRdb copy is limited to in-frame clones, with some not included. The sample lists about 250,000 clones; roughly 89% were seen once. The V and J genes are TRBV5-1 and TRBJ2-3, with 8 bases fitting TRBD2. The origin of this receptor is a middle-aged man who had recovered from COVID-19. Material for sequencing was PBMCs or T cells enriched from blood (not recorded which). The CDR3 nucleotides are TGCGCCAGCAGCTTTACAAGCGGGAGCGTCACAGATACGCAGTATTTT. It encodes CASSFTSGSVTDTQYF.